The 24 T cell receptor beta chains below all came from one sample that was sequenced in a study of CD8 T cells in Susac syndrome. Random hexamers primed reverse transcription of roughly 0.5 to 1 ug RNA. Via MiXCR, TCRdb re-called the immunoSEQ multiplex PCR reads, giving one row per CDR3 protein. The sample carries 170,000 or so distinct CDR3 sequences, 93% recorded once. The sequencing input was CD4+ T cells from PBMCs. The receptors were gathered from a human donor with multiple sclerosis.

V and J are TRBV2 and TRBJ2-3; D possibly corresponds to TRBD2 (5 bases). V lost 6 bases and J 0 bases, leaving 10 bases between the germline ends. The CDR3 covers 14 residues. CDR1 is SNHLY and CDR2 is FYNNEI in the germline V gene. Written as DNA, the CDR3 is TGTGCCAGCAGGCGGCGGGTCAGCACAGATACGCAGTATTTT. Translation gives CASRRRVSTDTQYF.

The chain links TRBV19 to TRBJ2-7, with 9 bases that match TRBD2. CDR3 length: 15 amino acids. CDR1 is LNHDA and CDR2 is SQIVND in the germline V gene (reference sequence). Trimming cost V 3 bases and J 0 bases; bases outside gene matches: 3. The CDR3 bases are TGTGCCAGTAGTATCCGACTAGCGGACTCCTACGAGCAGTACTTC. Translated, it gives CASSIRLADSYEQYF. Drawing the rest from reference TRBV19 and TRBJ2-7, the complete variable domain is DGGITQSPKYLFRKEGQNVTLSCEQNLNHDAMYWYRQDPGQGLRLIYYSQIVNDFQKGDIAEGYSVSREKKESFPLTVTSAQKNPTAFYLCASSIRLADSYEQYFGPGTRLTVT.

This rearrangement joins TRBV6-5 to TRBJ2-7, with 10 nucleotides matching TRBD2. The CDR3 totals 14 residues. Germline CDR1 is MNHEY and CDR2 is SVGAGI. After removal of 5 bases from V and 9 bases from J, the junction contained 10 bases not matched to a gene. The CDR3 region is CASSTGLASRGQYF. The CDR3, as DNA: TGTGCCAGCAGTACGGGACTAGCGTCTCGGGGGCAGTACTTC.

V and J are TRBV11-2 and TRBJ2-1; 9 bases are shared with TRBD2. Germline-derived CDR1 and CDR2 are SGHAT and FQNNGV. With V trimmed by 5 bases and J by 0 bases, 8 bases remained unmatched. The length of the CDR3 is 17 residues. CDR3 bases: TGTGCCAGCAGCCCTCTGAGTAGCGGGAGCTCCTACAATGAGCAGTTCTTC. Its translation: CASSPLSSGSSYNEQFF.

The V gene is TRBV18, the J gene TRBJ2-7; a weak D match, TRBD1 (5 bases). The V gene's germline CDR1 is KGHSH and CDR2 LQKENI. The CDR3 is 15 residues long. V lost 0 bases and J lost 2, with 11 bases in between. The DNA of the CDR3 is TGTGCCAGCTCACCACCCGCGACAGCAGCCTACGAGCAGTACTTC. Its protein is CASSPPATAAYEQYF.

The chain couples TRBV27 to TRBJ2-1, with 10 bases aligning to TRBD2. The ends lost 4 bases at V and 5 bases at J; junction bases unmatched: 5. Germline lookup yields CDR1 MNHEY and CDR2 SMNVEV (reference sequence). The CDR3 runs to 15 residues. The chain's CDR3 is CASSSLAGVDNEQFF. CDR3 sequence (DNA): TGTGCCAGCAGTTCTCTAGCGGGAGTCGACAATGAGCAGTTCTTC.

This clonotype was observed a few times. The chain employs TRBV7-2 and TRBJ2-5; no firm D call. V lost 4 bases to trimming and J lost 5 bases, with 8 bases between them. Germline assignment: CDR1 SGHTA and CDR2 FQGNSA. The length of the CDR3 is 12 residues. The chain's CDR3 is CASSSPQETQYF. Written as DNA, the CDR3 is TGTGCCAGCAGCTCGCCGCAGGAGACCCAGTACTTC.

In this sample, this clonotype turned up once. In this CDR3 the conserved last residue, phenylalanine or tryptophan, is missing, so a read error is likely. This CDR3 reads CSARDTPSGSNEQFL. The CDR3 nucleotides are TGCAGTGCTAGAGATACACCTAGCGGGAGCAATGAGCAGTTCCTC. The chain carries TRBV20-1 and TRBJ2-1; 10 bases line up with TRBD2. The CDR3 spans 15 residues. V trimming: 0 bases; J trimming: 6 bases; junction bases outside the gene matches: 5. Germline CDR1 and CDR2: DFQATT and SNEGSKA (reference sequence).

V and J are TRBV5-4 and TRBJ2-1; D possibly corresponds to TRBD2 (6 bases). Germline CDR1 SGHNT, CDR2 YYREEE (reference sequence). CDR3 size: 15 residues. The germline V and J ends were trimmed by 2 bases and 1 base, with 10 bases remaining between them. CDR3 in DNA: TGTGCCAGCAGCTTCGGGGGTCAGTCCTACAATGAGCAGTTCTTC. Its protein product is CASSFGGQSYNEQFF.

The genes are TRBV28 and TRBJ2-7; 10 bases fit TRBD1. The CDR3 sequence is 16 residues long. J gave up 3 bases and V 5 bases, and 10 bases lay outside the gene matches. Germline CDR1 MDHEN, CDR2 SYDVKM. The CDR3 loop reads CASSLAKGQGSYEQYF. In DNA, the CDR3 is TGTGCCAGCAGTCTAGCCAAGGGACAGGGGAGCTACGAGCAGTACTTC.

The chain is built from TRBV23-1 and TRBJ1-2, with 7 bases matching TRBD1. TRBV23-1 is an open reading frame whose function is uncertain. J was trimmed by 4 bases and V by 7 bases; bases with no gene match: 21. The CDR3 extends over 18 amino acids. The CDR3 bases are TGCGCCAGCACTCGCCTTACAGGGGAGGGAAGGGTAGGCTATGGCTACACCTTC. Translation gives CASTRLTGEGRVGYGYTF.

This clonotype was observed a few times. This chain links TRBV19 with TRBJ1-1, with D unresolved. Germline V lookup: CDR1 LNHDA, CDR2 SQIVND (reference sequence). V dropped 6 bases and J dropped 1 base, with 3 bases sitting between them. The CDR3 consists of 11 residues. The CDR3, as DNA: TGTGCCAGTAGAGGGAACACTGAAGCTTTCTTT. Its translation is CASRGNTEAFF.

J is TRBJ2-7 and V is TRBV27; D possibly corresponds to TRBD2 (7 bases). Between the trimmed V and J ends, which lost 1 base and 4 bases, there was a span of 17 bases. Per germline, CDR1 MNHEY and CDR2 SMNVEV (reference sequence). The CDR3 runs to 16 residues. The chain's CDR3 is CASSLYGGASSYEQYF. DNA of the CDR3: TGTGCCAGCAGTTTATATGGGGGGGCGTCATCGTACGAGCAGTACTTC.

The CDR3 region is CASSLGGFRHETQYF. In DNA form, the CDR3 reads TGTGCCAGCAGCTTAGGGGGATTTAGGCATGAGACCCAGTACTTC. The chain employs TRBV13 and TRBJ2-5; no firm D call. Germline V lookup: CDR1 PRHDT, CDR2 FYEKMQ (reference sequence). The germline V and J ends were trimmed by 0 bases and 5 bases, with 13 bases remaining between them. The CDR3 sequence is 15 residues long.

This clonotype appeared a single time. This sequence joins TRBV11-2 and TRBJ2-1; D is perhaps TRBD1 (5 bases). Germline-derived CDR1 and CDR2 are SGHAT and FQNNGV. With 4 bases removed from V and 15 bases from J, the gap between germline ends came to 19 bases. This CDR3 spans 13 amino acids. The CDR3 spells CASSWRMQGIPFF. The CDR3 region has the DNA TGTGCCAGCAGCTGGCGGATGCAGGGTATTCCGTTCTTC.

The chain uses TRBV7-2 and TRBJ2-1; 7 nucleotides align to TRBD1. Germline CDR1 is SGHTA and CDR2 is FQGNSA. The CDR3 extends over 17 amino acids. With 0 bases clipped from V and 1 base from J, the junction kept 6 bases outside the gene matches. The CDR3 reads CASSLAQTGLSYNEQFF. CDR3 bases: TGTGCCAGCAGCTTAGCGCAGACAGGGCTGTCCTACAATGAGCAGTTCTTC.

V is TRBV29-1 and J is TRBJ2-1; TRBD2 agrees at 9 bases. The junction had 4 bases not matched to a gene; V was cut back by 3 bases and J by 4 bases. This CDR3 is 14 amino acids long. Germline V lookup: CDR1 SQVTM, CDR2 ANQGSEA. The CDR3 nucleotides read TGCAGCGTTGAGCAGGCGGGGGGGTACAATGAGCAGTTCTTC. Amino acid sequence: CSVEQAGGYNEQFF.

The J gene is TRBJ2-1, the V gene TRBV4-3; 9 bases match TRBD2. CDR1 LGHNA and CDR2 YSLEER come from the germline V gene. The CDR3 sequence is 16 residues long. Trimming at V came to 0 bases and at J to 9 bases, leaving 9 bases not matched to a gene. CDR3 coding DNA: TGCGCCAGCAGCCAAGATCCTGGCGGGAGGGAGGGTGAGCAGTTCTTC. It is translated as CASSQDPGGREGEQFF.

The chain recombines TRBV5-4 with TRBJ2-5; D may be TRBD1 (5 bases). The CDR3 extends over 14 amino acids. V dropped 1 base and J dropped 5 bases, with 12 bases sitting between them. Germline assignment: CDR1 SGHNT and CDR2 YYREEE (reference sequence). CDR3 DNA sequence: TGTGCCAGCAGCTTGCAGGGTGGGGTGGAGACCCAGTACTTC. Amino acids: CASSLQGGVETQYF.

The V call is TRBV3-1, the J call TRBJ2-1, with D possibly being TRBD2 (5 bases). Germline V CDR1 and CDR2: LGHDT, YNNKEL (reference sequence). Trimming shortened V by 0 bases and J by 7 bases, and 13 bases separated the two germline ends. This CDR3 spans 15 amino acids. The CDR3 DNA is TGTGCCAGCAGCCAAGATGGGCTAGCCGGGAATGAGCAGTTCTTC. Translation gives CASSQDGLAGNEQFF.

The chain is built from TRBV13 and TRBJ2-7; TRBD2 aligns across 10 bases. CDR3 size: 14 residues. The junction had 6 bases not matched to a gene; V was cut back by 6 bases and J by 4 bases. Germline V gives CDR1 PRHDT, CDR2 FYEKMQ (reference sequence). The CDR3 spells CASRRSGRAYEQYF. CDR3 sequence (DNA): TGTGCCAGCAGGCGAAGCGGGAGGGCGTACGAGCAGTACTTC.

The J gene is TRBJ2-3, the V gene TRBV5-1, with TRBD1 matching 7 bases. CDR1 SGHRS and CDR2 YFSETQ come from the germline V gene. V shed 0 bases, J shed 5 bases, and the junction held 3 bases outside the gene matches. CDR3 size: 14 residues. CDR3 amino acids: CASSLVQGVDTQYF. In DNA form, the CDR3 reads TGCGCCAGCAGCTTGGTGCAGGGGGTAGATACGCAGTATTTT.

The chain couples TRBV5-1 to TRBJ2-3; D unclear. Germline V lookup: CDR1 SGHRS, CDR2 YFSETQ. Trimming removed 4 bases at V and 0 bases at J, with 12 bases between. The CDR3 runs to 15 residues. Here the CDR3 reads CASSRDLFSTDTQYF. Here the CDR3 DNA reads TGCGCCAGCAGCCGCGACCTATTTAGCACAGATACGCAGTATTTT.

This sequence joins TRBV6-5 and TRBJ1-3; 9 nucleotides match TRBD1. CDR3 length: 15 amino acids. Unmatched junction bases numbered 4, after V lost 0 bases and J lost 7 bases. The germline V gene encodes CDR1 MNHEY and CDR2 SVGAGI. CDR3 DNA: TGTGCCAGCAGTTACTCTAACAGGGGGCGGAACACCATATATTTT. It specifies CASSYSNRGRNTIYF.